The next 5 T cell receptor beta chains were all read from a single sample in a study of CD8+ T cells in alopecia areata. Following extraction, RNA underwent reverse transcription to cDNA, which served as the sequencing template. Assay used: immunoSEQ multiplex PCR; TCRdb lists only in-frame clones, some missing. The table has about 11,000 clones, around 60% seen once; the top ten hold roughly 14%. Obtained from alopecia areata patients were lesional scalp punch biopsies along with peripheral blood. Sequenced sample: skin. The receptors stem from a human donor with alopecia areata.

The rearrangement links TRBV6-5 to TRBJ1-1; D unclear. The CDR3 has 16 amino acids. V lost 0 bases, J lost 5 bases, and 16 bases lay in between. CDR1 and CDR2 from the germline V gene are MNHEY and SVGAGI. CDR3 in amino acids: CASSYSRFGLTTEAFF. The CDR3 nucleotides are TGTGCCAGCAGTTACTCGCGGTTCGGGTTGACGACTGAAGCTTTCTTT.

The chain uses TRBV29-1 and TRBJ2-7; D is ambiguous. This CDR3 is 12 amino acids long. Germline V gives CDR1 SQVTM, CDR2 ANQGSEA. Trimming shortened V by 7 bases and J by 0 bases, and 10 bases separated the two germline ends. The DNA for the CDR3 is TGCAGCGCAATCGTAGACTCCTACGAGCAGTACTTC. As protein: CSAIVDSYEQYF.

This clone was seen a single time. V gene TRBV27 combines with J gene TRBJ2-5; 12 bases agree with TRBD2. V was pared by 3 bases and J by 4 bases, with 6 bases of the junction left unmatched. The length of the CDR3 is 16 residues. Germline CDR1 MNHEY, CDR2 SMNVEV (reference sequence). The CDR3 bases are TGTGCCAGCAGTTTCCGACTAGCGGGAGCACCAGAGACCCAGTACTTC. Its translation is CASSFRLAGAPETQYF.

CDR3 loop: CASRPGQGNEQYF. In DNA, the CDR3 is TGCGCCAGCAGACCGGGACAGGGCAACGAGCAGTACTTC. The chain has TRBV5-1 and TRBJ2-7; 9 bases match TRBD1. Germline values: CDR1 SGHRS, CDR2 YFSETQ. V lost 5 bases to trimming and J lost 5 bases; unmatched junction nucleotides: 5. This CDR3 contains 13 residues.

The J gene is TRBJ2-5, the V gene TRBV6-6; 9 positions match TRBD2. This CDR3 has 16 amino acids. In germline, CDR1 is MNHNY, CDR2 SVGAGI (reference sequence). V gave up 5 bases and J gave up 5 bases; unmatched junction bases: 12. CDR3 DNA sequence: TGTGCCAGCAGTCCAGGAGGGAGCGGGAGGCGGGAGACCCAGTACTTC. Translation: CASSPGGSGRRETQYF.